These 22 T cell receptor beta chains originate from one sample sequenced in a study of T cells in narcolepsy. Generated by immunoSEQ multiplex PCR, the TCRdb table keeps only in-frame clones and is missing some. The sample has tens of thousands of clones; around 88% are singletons. The sequencing input was CD45RA- memory CD4+ T cells from PBMCs. These receptors were obtained from a human donor with narcolepsy.

This clone was seen just once. This chain uses TRBV19 with TRBJ1-2; 10 bases are shared with TRBD1. The CDR3 has 16 residues. J lost 1 base, V lost 5 bases, and 7 bases had no gene match. Per the germline V gene, CDR1 is LNHDA and CDR2 is SQIVND (reference sequence). The CDR3 DNA reads TGTGCCAGTAGTGATGGGACAGGGGATCGTAACTATGGCTACACCTTC. This codes for CASSDGTGDRNYGYTF.

This clone was counted once. The chain employs TRBV2 and TRBJ2-7; maybe TRBD2 (6 bases). Trimming shortened V by 6 bases and J by 4 bases, and 25 bases separated the two germline ends. The germline V gene has CDR1 SNHLY and CDR2 FYNNEI. The CDR3 runs to 17 residues. CDR3 sequence (DNA): TGTGCCAGCAGGGGGGGATTGACTCCTCGTGAGGTTTACGAGCAGTACTTC. Amino acids: CASRGGLTPREVYEQYF.

V gene TRBV5-6 combines with J gene TRBJ2-7; the D is unclear. V lost 3 bases and J lost 0, with 4 bases in between. This CDR3 spans 12 amino acids. CDR1 is SGHDT, CDR2 YYEEEE, per germline. For the CDR3, the DNA is TGTGCCAGCAGCTCGAGCTCCTACGAGCAGTACTTC. Its protein is CASSSSSYEQYF.

The chain combines TRBV9 with TRBJ1-3; 8 nucleotides match TRBD1. Unmatched junction bases numbered 15, after V lost 3 bases and J lost 4 bases. Looked up from germline, CDR1 is SGDLS and CDR2 is YYNGEE. The CDR3 loop spans 18 amino acids. The CDR3 nucleotides are TGTGCCAGCAGCGCAACCCCCGGACAGGGAGGATCCGGAAACACCATATATTTT. As protein: CASSATPGQGGSGNTIYF.

The V gene is TRBV5-1, the J gene TRBJ1-5; D is unresolved. Trimming shortened V by 1 base and J by 5 bases, and 16 bases separated the two germline ends. This CDR3 comprises 16 residues. The germline V gene encodes CDR1 SGHRS and CDR2 YFSETQ. The CDR3 DNA sequence: TGCGCCAGCAGCTTGTACGGAATCACAGCCGATCAGCCCCAGCATTTT. It yields the protein CASSLYGITADQPQHF.

The rearrangement uses TRBV21-1 and TRBJ2-5; the table gives TRBD1 as D, unverified against the DNA. TRBV21-1 is marked as a pseudogene. The CDR3 is 15 residues long. Here the CDR3 DNA reads TGTGCCAGCAGCAATAGGGGACAGGGAGGGGAGACCCAGTACTTC. Its protein is CASSNRGQGGETQYF.

The chain has TRBV11-2 and TRBJ1-2; no reliable D call. This CDR3 is 16 amino acids long. Per the germline V gene, CDR1 is SGHAT and CDR2 is FQNNGV. The V end lost 5 bases, the J end lost 4 bases, and 20 bases lay between the germline ends. The CDR3 DNA is TGTGCCAGCAGCGTTCTTAGGAATCGTCGAGTCTATGGCTACACCTTC. As protein: CASSVLRNRRVYGYTF.

A few counts support this clone. Distinct nucleotide sequences in the sample also encode this CDR3. The chain recombines TRBV2 with TRBJ2-1; no clear D gene. Germline CDR1 is SNHLY and CDR2 is FYNNEI. V was shortened by 3 bases and J by 3 bases, with 9 bases between the two germline ends. There are 14 residues in the CDR3. CDR3 bases: TGTGCCAGCAGTGAGTGGGTCGACTACAATGAGCAGTTCTTC. Protein sequence: CASSEWVDYNEQFF.

The chain recombines TRBV29-1 with TRBJ1-1, with D maybe TRBD1 (5 bases). Looked up from germline, CDR1 is SQVTM and CDR2 is ANQGSEA. Trimming took off 7 bases at V and 7 bases at J, with 10 bases between the two ends. This CDR3 comprises 10 residues. The CDR3 spells CSARDGEAFF. The CDR3 coding sequence is TGCAGCGCCCGGGACGGTGAAGCTTTCTTT.

This clone has a single count. CDR3 nucleotides: TGTGCCAGCAGCGATGGCGGGGCCCGAGCCCTCCACTTT. Residues: CASSDGGARALHF. V usage is TRBV9 and J usage is TRBJ1-6, with TRBD1 as a possible D gene (5 bases). The germline CDR1 and CDR2 sequences are SGDLS and YYNGEE. This CDR3 spans 13 amino acids. Trimming removed 3 bases from V and 14 bases from J, with 15 bases in between.

V and J are TRBV7-2 and TRBJ1-1, with unresolved D. The germline V gene encodes CDR1 SGHTA and CDR2 FQGNSA. This CDR3 region has 13 residues. Trimming cost V 3 bases and J 4 bases, with 9 bases left between them. CDR3 residues: CASSFIGSTEAFF. CDR3 nucleotide sequence: TGTGCCAGCAGCTTCATCGGGAGCACTGAAGCTTTCTTT.

The chain joins TRBV21-1 to TRBJ2-7; no check of the table's D call, TRBD1, against the DNA was made. TRBV21-1 represents a pseudogene. This CDR3 contains 16 residues. The CDR3 bases are TGTGCCAGCAGCAAAGAGGGGGCTTTTTCCCCCTACGAGCAGTACTTC. Translating it yields CASSKEGAFSPYEQYF.

The CDR3 coding sequence is TGCGCCAGCAGCCAGGTGGGGGCGGGAGGAAACACCATATATTTT. Encoded protein: CASSQVGAGGNTIYF. The chain employs TRBV4-3 and TRBJ1-3, with D tentatively TRBD1 (6 bases). CDR1 and CDR2 from the germline V gene are LGHNA and YSLEER. The V and J ends lost 3 bases and 4 bases respectively, with 13 bases between them. This CDR3 region has 15 residues.

The V and J genes are TRBV11-3 and TRBJ2-7; D might be TRBD1 (5 bases). The V end lost 1 base, the J end lost 3 bases, and 13 bases lay between the germline ends. This CDR3 comprises 15 residues. Germline CDR1 is SGHNT and CDR2 is YENEEA. The DNA of the CDR3 is TGTGCCAGCAGCTTAGGTCAGGGAATGGTCTACGAGCAGTACTTC. It is translated as CASSLGQGMVYEQYF.

In this sample, this clone turned up once. This chain uses TRBV2 with TRBJ1-3; possibly TRBD1 for D (6 bases). V dropped 10 bases and J dropped 2 bases, with 12 bases sitting between them. The germline V gene has CDR1 SNHLY and CDR2 FYNNEI. The CDR3 has 13 residues. The CDR3 is CAIGGQTGNTIYF. The CDR3 coding sequence is TGTGCCATAGGGGGGCAGACTGGAAACACCATATATTTT.

This clone was seen just once. This chain joins TRBV6-1 and TRBJ2-5, with D maybe TRBD1 (6 bases). The germline V and J ends were trimmed by 1 base and 5 bases, with 11 bases remaining between them. Germline V lookup: CDR1 MNHNS, CDR2 SASEGT. The CDR3 has 14 amino acids. The CDR3 DNA follows: TGTGCCAGCAGTGAAGTTGGGGGCCTGGAGACCCAGTACTTC. Translated, it gives CASSEVGGLETQYF.

V and J are TRBV25-1 and TRBJ2-1; unclear D gene. Trimming took off 1 base at V and 7 bases at J, with 5 bases between the two ends. CDR3 length equals 12 residues. In germline, CDR1 is MGHDK, CDR2 SYGVNS. CDR3 nucleotides: TGTGCCAGCAGTGAATTAGGGAATGAGCAGTTCTTC. Its protein product is CASSELGNEQFF.

The genes are TRBV19 and TRBJ1-2, with D tentatively TRBD1 (5 bases). The V end was cut by 2 bases, the J end by 6 bases, with 16 bases between. The germline V gene encodes CDR1 LNHDA and CDR2 SQIVND (reference sequence). The CDR3 sequence is 15 residues long. The CDR3 sequence: CASSIWASGHDGYTF. CDR3 DNA: TGTGCCAGTAGTATATGGGCCTCAGGGCATGATGGCTACACCTTC.

As to this clone: One end of the junction varies from germline; a read error may be responsible. This sequence joins TRBV4-3 and TRBJ2-4; D remains unclear. The germline V gene has CDR1 LGHNA and CDR2 YSLEER. This CDR3 comprises 14 residues. CDR3 DNA sequence: TGCGCCAGCAGCCAAGTCGCTGGTCTGGGTCTTCGGCCCTTC. Translating gives CASSQVAGLGLRPF.

The table lists this clone with a count of one. The CDR3 nucleotides read TGTGCCAGCAGCTTGGAGGTGGGGAACACTGAAGCTTTCTTT. Amino acid sequence: CASSLEVGNTEAFF. This chain links TRBV5-5 with TRBJ1-1; no reliable D call. With 0 bases removed from V and 1 base from J, the gap between germline ends came to 7 bases. This CDR3 has 14 residues. Germline loops: CDR1 SGHKS, CDR2 YYEKEE (reference sequence).

The gene calls are TRBV6-1 and TRBJ1-3; 9 nucleotides align to TRBD1. J lost 3 bases, V lost 6 bases, and 6 bases had no gene match. Germline-derived CDR1 and CDR2 are MNHNS and SASEGT. CDR3 length: 15 amino acids. The DNA for the CDR3 is TGTGCCAGCAGCCTCGGGACAGGGTATGGAAACACCATATATTTT. Amino acid sequence: CASSLGTGYGNTIYF.

Concerning this clone: Other DNA sequences in the same sample also yield this CDR3. The chain has TRBV11-3 and TRBJ2-1; tentatively, D is TRBD2 (5 bases). CDR3 length: 18 residues. Germline CDR1 reads SGHNT; CDR2 reads YENEEA. Trimming pared 1 base from V and 4 bases from J, leaving 20 bases between. For the CDR3, the DNA is TGTGCCAGCAGCTTAGGTGAGGGAATCCAGTCAGCGTACAATGAGCAGTTCTTC. This sequence encodes CASSLGEGIQSAYNEQFF.